The 9 T cell receptor beta chains listed next were all sequenced from one sample in a study of T cell repertoires in cytomegalovirus infection. MiXCR, run by TCRdb on the reads, gives a single entry per CDR3 protein. This repertoire shows about 570,000 distinct CDR3 sequences, approximately 40% found once; its top ten account for 48%. The antigens these receptors bind are not known. The sample consisted of cultured PBMCs, taken from culture after CMV antigen stimulation. These receptors all stem from a human donor in good health (CMV status not recorded). Some clones in this sample may be carry-over from other donors' samples.

This chain connects TRBV9 to TRBJ2-3, with TRBD2 identical over 9 bases. There are 16 residues in the CDR3. V lost 0 bases and J lost 5; bases outside the gene matches: 7. Germline V gene sequence: CDR1 SGDLS, CDR2 YYNGEE. Here the CDR3 reads CASSVGGGARGDTQYF. CDR3 nucleotide sequence: TGTGCCAGCAGCGTAGGCGGGGGGGCCCGGGGAGATACGCAGTATTTT.

The chain is built from TRBV15 and TRBJ2-5; D may be TRBD1 or TRBD2 (5 bases each). Germline lookup yields CDR1 LNHNV and CDR2 YYDKDF (reference sequence). This CDR3 is built from 15 residues. V gave up 6 bases and J gave up 2 bases, with 16 bases separating them. DNA of the CDR3: TGTGCCACCAGTACCTGGGGGTCCCCTCAAGAGACCCAGTACTTC. It encodes CATSTWGSPQETQYF.

This clonotype was counted at least ten times. This sequence joins TRBV7-2 and TRBJ2-3, with D possibly TRBD1 on 6 matching bases. The CDR3 contains 19 residues. From germline, CDR1 is SGHTA and CDR2 FQGNSA. Trimming took 5 bases from V and 4 from J, leaving 28 bases between them. The CDR3 DNA reads as TGTGCCAGCAGCCTAATGGCCTTACTGGGAGCAGGGGTACCAGATACGCAGTATTTT. Protein sequence: CASSLMALLGAGVPDTQYF.

This clonotype was detected only a few times. V is TRBV12-3 or TRBV12-4 and J is TRBJ2-7; 12 positions match TRBD2. V was clipped by 5 bases and J by 7 bases; unmatched bases: 9. CDR3 length equals 15 residues. The CDR3 DNA reads as TGTGCCAGCAGTCATAGGACTAGCGGGAAAGGGGAGCAGTACTTC. It codes for CASSHRTSGKGEQYF.

This clonotype was detected once. The chain combines TRBV6-2 or TRBV6-3 with TRBJ2-7, with TRBD2 matching 8 bases. Trimming cost V 7 bases and J 2 bases; bases outside gene matches: 7. The CDR3 is made up of 14 amino acids. Per germline, CDR1 MNHEY and CDR2 SVGEGT. This chain's CDR3 is CASTEGLAPYEQYF. For the CDR3, the DNA is TGTGCCAGCACGGAAGGACTAGCCCCCTACGAGCAGTACTTC.

The count of this clonotype is one. The CDR3 DNA follows: TGTGCCAGCAGCGTAGGTCCGGGAATGAACACTGAAGCTTTCTTT. This gives the protein CASSVGPGMNTEAFF. The gene calls are TRBV9 and TRBJ1-1; D is ambiguous. V lost 0 bases and J lost 0, with 9 bases in between. The length of the CDR3 is 15 residues. CDR1 is SGDLS, CDR2 YYNGEE, per germline.

V is TRBV4-2 and J is TRBJ2-5; either TRBD1 or TRBD2 may fit D (5 bases each). The V end lost 4 bases, the J end lost 0 bases, and 18 bases lay between the germline ends. This CDR3 is built from 17 residues. The germline V gene encodes CDR1 LGHNA and CDR2 YNFKEQ. DNA of the CDR3: TGTGCCAGCAGCCTCGAGTACAGGACTTCGTACCAAGAGACCCAGTACTTC. This gives the protein CASSLEYRTSYQETQYF.

This clonotype has just a few counts. The chain combines TRBV7-2 with TRBJ2-1, with 7 bases matching TRBD1. CDR3 length: 14 residues. CDR1 and CDR2 (germline): SGHTA, FQGNSA. V lost 4 bases and J lost 6; bases outside the gene matches: 6. CDR3 nucleotides: TGTGCCAGCAGCTCGTACAGGGGTGGCAATGAGCAGTTCTTC. Amino acid sequence: CASSSYRGGNEQFF.

This sequence joins TRBV27 and TRBJ2-1, with D perhaps TRBD1 (6 bases). CDR3 length: 16 residues. Germline V CDR1 and CDR2: MNHEY, SMNVEV (reference sequence). Trimming left V 3 bases short and J 6 bases short, with 18 bases between. This CDR3 reads CASSFSPLDRSNEQFF. Written as DNA, the CDR3 is TGTGCCAGCAGTTTTAGCCCCCTTGACAGGTCCAATGAGCAGTTCTTC.